The present T cell receptor beta chain was sequenced within a study of cytomegalovirus exposure and HLA in healthy donors. The germline V gene has CDR1 GTSNPN and CDR2 SVGIG (reference sequence). V was pared by 8 bases and J by 5 bases, with 4 bases of the junction left unmatched. The CDR3 covers 11 residues. The method was immunoSEQ multiplex PCR; TCRdb's version includes in-frame clones alone and lacks a portion of them. The repertoire holds under 400,000 clones, nearly 90% seen once, with approximately 0.95% in the top ten. What was sequenced was PBMCs. The origin of this receptor is a young man in good health and CMV-seronegative. The rearrangement uses TRBV30 and TRBJ2-7; 9 bases align to TRBD1. CDR3 in amino acids: CAGDRDHEQYF. The DNA of the CDR3 is TGTGCCGGGGACAGGGACCACGAGCAGTACTTC.